This T cell receptor beta chain derives from a study of CD8+CD57+ T cells in acquired aplastic anemia. Turning to the study itself: Each DNA sample taken from sorted CD4+ and CD8+ cells came to roughly 3.5 ug on average. The average read count for CD4+ cells in healthy donors was 8.5 million to 11 million.

In the case of this clonotype: The antigen is not known.

Profiling that covered TCR beta VDJ and CDR3 relied on genomic DNA as its template. One entry per CDR3 protein, called by TCRdb with MiXCR from the reads. In the table there are 200,000 to 250,000 distinct CDR3 sequences, 61% of which are singletons. Study-wide results and caveats: Patients and controls shared twenty-nine CD8+ CDR3 sequences, highly expressed in patients.

CDR1 and CDR2 (germline): LNHNV, YYDKDF (reference sequence). V dropped 2 bases and J dropped 2 bases, with 12 bases sitting between them. The CDR3 loop spans 15 amino acids. This chain links TRBV15 with TRBJ2-5; a possible D gene is TRBD2 (5 bases). The sequenced sample was sorted CD4+, CD8+, or CD8+CD57+ T cells (not recorded which) from PBMCs. The source of this sequence is a human donor in good health. The CDR3 sequence: CATSRTRGVQETQYF. The CDR3 coding sequence is TGTGCCACCAGCAGAACCCGGGGAGTACAAGAGACCCAGTACTTC.